Described below is a single T cell receptor (beta chain) sequence and its context. The sample comes from a study of naive and memory T cell subsets. Two oligonucleotides, mixed equimolar, formed the beta constant-region primer covering TRBC1 and TRBC2. The ligated cDNA underwent four PCR rounds using SP2 and nested alpha and beta constant-region primers. TCRdb reprocessed the UMI-ligation and nested PCR reads via MiXCR and lists one record per CDR3 protein. The table includes 20,000 to 25,000 distinct CDR3 sequences, over 7% detected once. This CDR3 region has 15 residues. Germline V gene data show CDR1 as LNHDA and CDR2 as SQIVND (reference sequence). V trimming: 5 bases; J trimming: 4 bases; junction bases outside the gene matches: 9.

The material sequenced was central memory CD8+ T cells from blood. J is TRBJ1-1 and V is TRBV19; 8 bases line up with TRBD1. This receptor was taken from a human donor in good health. This chain's CDR3 is CASSAFRGRRTEAFF. In nucleotides, the CDR3 is TGTGCCAGTAGTGCTTTCAGGGGGCGACGCACTGAAGCTTTCTTT.